A single sample gave rise to the 27 T cell receptor beta chains below, sequenced in a study of blood T cell repertoires in COVID-19. TCRdb's table, derived via immunoSEQ multiplex PCR, lists solely in-frame clones and lacks some. This repertoire shows approximately 350,000 clones, about 90% found once; its top ten account for 7.3%. The sample consisted of peripheral blood. The origin of the receptors is a woman aged 70-85 years with COVID-19, enrolled during active disease.

Here the CDR3 reads CARSRGLAGPYNEQFF. In nucleotides, the CDR3 is TGTGCCAGAAGCCGAGGACTAGCGGGACCTTACAATGAGCAGTTCTTC. The chain has TRBV5-3 and TRBJ2-1, with 12 bases aligning to TRBD2. TRBV5-3 is sorted into the ORF group, with uncertain function. The CDR3 has 16 residues. Trimming took 4 bases from V and 4 from J; bases not matched to a gene: 6.

The V gene is TRBV24-1, the J gene TRBJ2-2, with D tentatively TRBD1 (6 bases). Trimming cost V 1 base and J 4 bases, with 18 bases left between them. The CDR3 runs 18 residues. CDR1 and CDR2 (germline): KGHDR, SFDVKD. CDR3 loop: CATSDFSGAGVSTGELFF. DNA for the CDR3: TGTGCCACCAGTGATTTTTCAGGGGCCGGGGTGAGCACCGGGGAGCTGTTTTTT.

This clone appeared a few times. The rearrangement links TRBV5-4 to TRBJ1-2; TRBD1 matches at 7 bases. Germline CDR1 and CDR2: SGHNT and YYREEE (reference sequence). This CDR3 comprises 13 residues. V shed 4 bases and J 3 bases; nucleotides not matched to a gene: 3. CDR3: CASSATGDYGYTF. The CDR3 DNA is TGTGCCAGCAGCGCCACAGGGGACTATGGCTACACCTTC. Supplemented by reference TRBV5-4 and TRBJ1-2, the full variable domain reads ETGVTQSPTHLIKTRGQQVTLRCSSQSGHNTVSWYQQALGQGPQFIFQYYREEENGRGNFPPRFSGLQFPNYSSELNVNALELDDSALYLCASSATGDYGYTFGSGTRLTVV.

There are a few counts of this clone. The rearrangement links TRBV19 to TRBJ1-5; D is perhaps TRBD1 (6 bases). Germline CDR1 and CDR2: LNHDA and SQIVND (reference sequence). V was clipped by 6 bases and J by 2 bases, with 14 bases between them. The CDR3 contains 15 residues. CDR3 loop: CASRWGGDGNQPQHF. The CDR3 coding sequence is TGTGCCAGTAGGTGGGGGGGCGATGGCAATCAGCCCCAGCATTTT.

This sequence joins TRBV7-2 and TRBJ1-5; weak D call: TRBD1 (5 bases). Germline V gene lookup returns CDR1 SGHTA and CDR2 FQGNSA. The CDR3 is made up of 13 amino acids. Trimming cost V 3 bases and J 9 bases, with 12 bases left between them. In nucleotides, the CDR3 is TGTGCCAGCAGCTTGGGGCTCAGTCGGCCCCAGCATTTT. This translates into CASSLGLSRPQHF. The complete variable domain, with remaining parts taken from reference TRBV7-2 and TRBJ1-5, reads GAGVSQSPSNKVTEKGKDVELRCDPISGHTALYWYRQSLGQGLEFLIYFQGNSAPDKSGLPSDRFSAERTGGSVSTLTIQRTQQEDSAVYLCASSLGLSRPQHFGDGTRLSIL.

V usage is TRBV5-6 and J usage is TRBJ2-7; D ambiguous. The CDR3 loop spans 15 amino acids. The germline V gene has CDR1 SGHDT and CDR2 YYEEEE. Trimming removed 3 bases at V and 1 base at J, with 14 bases between. The CDR3 reads CASSYRVSMSYEQYF. Written as DNA, the CDR3 is TGTGCCAGCAGCTACCGGGTCTCCATGTCCTACGAGCAGTACTTC.

The chain carries TRBV7-8 and TRBJ2-5; TRBD2 might be the D (6 bases). Trimming took 5 bases from V and 5 from J, leaving 18 bases between them. The CDR3 is made up of 15 amino acids. Germline V gives CDR1 SGHVS, CDR2 FQNEAQ. The CDR3 DNA reads as TGTGCCAGCAGCATCCGACAGCGGGCGGGGGAGACCCAGTACTTC. Protein product: CASSIRQRAGETQYF.

The chain joins TRBV5-5 to TRBJ2-1, with D possibly matching TRBD1 (5 bases). V dropped 3 bases and J dropped 1 base, with 17 bases sitting between them. Germline-derived CDR1 and CDR2 are SGHKS and YYEKEE (reference sequence). There are 17 residues in the CDR3. CDR3 sequence: CASSSRYRTLSYNEQFF. The CDR3 DNA reads as TGTGCCAGCAGCTCGCGATACAGGACCCTTTCCTACAATGAGCAGTTCTTC. Combining the CDR3 with reference TRBV5-5 and TRBJ2-1 gives the whole variable domain DAGVTQSPTHLIKTRGQQVTLRCSPISGHKSVSWYQQVLGQGPQFIFQYYEKEERGRGNFPDRFSARQFPNYSSELNVNALLLGDSALYLCASSSRYRTLSYNEQFFGPGTRLTVL.

CDR3 in DNA: TGCGCCAGCAGCCAAGAACAGGGGGTTAAAACGCAGTATTTT. Translated, it gives CASSQEQGVKTQYF. This sequence joins TRBV4-1 and TRBJ2-3; the match to TRBD1 covers 8 bases. Germline assignment: CDR1 MGHRA and CDR2 YSYEKL. The CDR3 has 14 residues. The V gene end was trimmed by 0 bases and the J gene end by 9 bases; junction bases not matched to a gene: 5.

This chain connects TRBV5-4 to TRBJ2-3, with 14 bases identical to TRBD2. The CDR3 runs to 17 residues. Germline-derived CDR1 and CDR2 are SGHNT and YYREEE (reference sequence). Trimming took 0 bases from V and 2 from J; bases not matched to a gene: 2. CDR3 DNA sequence: TGTGCCAGCAGCTTGGCGGGACTAGCGGGGGTCACAGATACGCAGTATTTT. This translates into CASSLAGLAGVTDTQYF.

The rearrangement joins TRBV19 to TRBJ2-7; 9 bases map to TRBD2. Trimming at V came to 3 bases and at J to 2 bases, leaving 2 bases not matched to a gene. This CDR3 region has 14 residues. Germline loops: CDR1 LNHDA, CDR2 SQIVND (reference sequence). This chain's CDR3 is CASSIGGGAYEQYF. In DNA form, the CDR3 reads TGTGCCAGTAGTATTGGCGGGGGGGCCTACGAGCAGTACTTC.

This chain connects TRBV24-1 to TRBJ2-5; TRBD2 aligns across 10 bases. V trimming: 5 bases; J trimming: 0 bases; junction bases outside the gene matches: 14. The CDR3 contains 19 residues. Per the germline V gene, CDR1 is KGHDR and CDR2 is SFDVKD. The CDR3 sequence is CATSAPGLAVPWYQETQYF. The CDR3 DNA sequence: TGTGCCACCAGTGCCCCCGGACTAGCGGTACCTTGGTACCAAGAGACCCAGTACTTC.

The gene calls are TRBV28 and TRBJ2-3, with no clear D. The CDR3 runs 15 residues. The germline V gene has CDR1 MDHEN and CDR2 SYDVKM. V lost 1 base and J 0 bases, leaving 8 bases between the germline ends. The CDR3 region has the DNA TGTGCCAGCAGTTTATCCAGTACAAGCACAGATACGCAGTATTTT. Translating it yields CASSLSSTSTDTQYF.

The rearrangement uses TRBV10-3 and TRBJ1-3, with D maybe TRBD1 (6 bases). The germline V gene encodes CDR1 ENHRY and CDR2 SYGVKD. This CDR3 contains 16 residues. V was cut by 10 bases and J by 0 bases, with 19 bases left in between. CDR3 protein: CATRRQVEYSGNTIYF. The CDR3 DNA is TGTGCCACCCGACGACAGGTCGAATACTCTGGAAACACCATATATTTT.

This clone is a singleton in its sample. This chain joins TRBV30 and TRBJ1-4; D unclear. Per germline, CDR1 GTSNPN and CDR2 SVGIG (reference sequence). CDR3 length: 14 amino acids. With 0 bases removed from V and 4 bases from J, the gap between germline ends came to 9 bases. The CDR3 spells CAWSVDSVNEKLFF. The CDR3, as DNA: TGTGCCTGGAGTGTCGATTCGGTTAATGAAAAACTGTTTTTT. The variable domain in full, with the rest retrieved from reference TRBV30 and TRBJ1-4, is SQTIHQWPATLVQPVGSPLSLECTVEGTSNPNLYWYRQAAGRGLQLLFYSVGIGQISSEVPQNLSASRPQDRQFILSSKKLLLSDSGFYLCAWSVDSVNEKLFFGSGTQLSVL.

The genes are TRBV30 and TRBJ2-3; TRBD2 aligns across 7 bases. V was pared by 2 bases and J by 5 bases, with 1 base of the junction left unmatched. This CDR3 contains 12 residues. From germline, CDR1 is GTSNPN and CDR2 SVGIG (reference sequence). The CDR3: CAWSLAGDTQYF. The CDR3 DNA reads TGTGCCTGGAGTTTAGCGGGAGATACGCAGTATTTT.

There are a few counts of this clone. J is TRBJ2-7 and V is TRBV27; no reliable D call. This CDR3 has 14 amino acids. Germline V gene data show CDR1 as MNHEY and CDR2 as SMNVEV (reference sequence). Trimming stripped 3 bases from V and 4 bases from J, with 13 bases between. CDR3 in amino acids: CASSFAARFYEQYF. The CDR3, as DNA: TGTGCCAGCAGTTTTGCGGCCCGCTTTTACGAGCAGTACTTC.

V is TRBV19 and J is TRBJ2-1; D possibly corresponds to TRBD2 (5 bases). CDR1 LNHDA and CDR2 SQIVND come from the germline V gene (reference sequence). The V end was cut by 5 bases, the J end by 2 bases, with 7 bases between. The CDR3 is made up of 13 amino acids. The CDR3 protein is CASSSGTYNEQFF. The CDR3 coding sequence is TGTGCCAGTAGTTCGGGGACCTACAATGAGCAGTTCTTC.

The J gene is TRBJ2-1, the V gene TRBV2; 12 bases align to TRBD2. The CDR3 runs to 15 residues. CDR1 is SNHLY and CDR2 is FYNNEI in the germline V gene. The ends lost 6 bases at V and 4 bases at J; junction bases unmatched: 4. CDR3 region: CASRVTSGGYNEQFF. The CDR3 region has the DNA TGTGCCAGCAGGGTTACTAGCGGGGGGTACAATGAGCAGTTCTTC.

As for this clone: A much larger clone is a single base away; this may be a read error. Other DNA variants within this sample encode the same CDR3. V is TRBV7-9 and J is TRBJ2-7, with a weak D call TRBD2 (5 bases). This CDR3 has 13 amino acids. The germline V and J ends were trimmed by 2 bases and 2 bases, with 7 bases remaining between them. CDR1 SEHNR and CDR2 FQNEAQ come from the germline V gene (reference sequence). Here the CDR3 reads CASSLRGTYEQYF. The CDR3 nucleotides read TGTGCCAGCAGCTTACGGGGTACCTACGAGCAGTACTTC.

This chain uses TRBV5-5 with TRBJ2-5; D gene unclear. The length of the CDR3 is 13 residues. Germline CDR1 and CDR2: SGHKS and YYEKEE (reference sequence). V lost 5 bases, J lost 5 bases, and 13 bases lay in between. The CDR3 DNA follows: TGTGCCAGCAGTTCACCAGTTATGGAGACCCAGTACTTC. Its translation is CASSSPVMETQYF. Complete variable domain (other parts from reference TRBV5-5 and TRBJ2-5): DAGVTQSPTHLIKTRGQQVTLRCSPISGHKSVSWYQQVLGQGPQFIFQYYEKEERGRGNFPDRFSARQFPNYSSELNVNALLLGDSALYLCASSSPVMETQYFGPGTRLLVL.

This clone was observed a single time. V and J are TRBV7-8 and TRBJ1-5, with D perhaps matching TRBD1 (5 bases). The CDR3 spans 14 residues. With 4 bases removed from V and 2 bases from J, the gap between germline ends came to 9 bases. Germline V lookup: CDR1 SGHVS, CDR2 FQNEAQ. The CDR3 is CASSSSRGNQPQHF. CDR3 coding DNA: TGTGCCAGCAGCTCCAGCAGGGGCAATCAGCCCCAGCATTTT.

V is TRBV10-2 and J is TRBJ1-6, with TRBD1 matching over 7 bases. Looked up from germline, CDR1 is WSHSY and CDR2 is SAAADI. The junction had 8 bases not matched to a gene; V was cut back by 5 bases and J by 10 bases. The CDR3 loop spans 14 amino acids. The CDR3 DNA is TGCGCCAGCAGTCCCCGACAGGGAGGATCACCCCTCCACTTT. It encodes CASSPRQGGSPLHF.

This clone was observed a single time. J is TRBJ2-7 and V is TRBV28; the D gene is possibly TRBD1 (6 bases). This CDR3 comprises 14 residues. Germline CDR1 is MDHEN and CDR2 is SYDVKM. Trimming removed 7 bases at V and 7 bases at J, with 20 bases between. In nucleotides, the CDR3 is TGTGCCAGCACCTCAGGGGTCCCCATCGTTGAGCAGTACTTC. Amino acids: CASTSGVPIVEQYF.

J is TRBJ2-1 and V is TRBV4-2; no reliable D call. The V gene lost 2 bases and the J gene lost 4 bases, with 21 bases spanning the gap. Germline V gives CDR1 LGHNA, CDR2 YNFKEQ. There are 18 residues in the CDR3. The DNA of the CDR3 is TGTGCCAGCAGCCAAAATGCTCCCCGTAGTCGTTGGTACAATGAGCAGTTCTTC. Translation: CASSQNAPRSRWYNEQFF.

Only one count was recorded for this clone. The rearrangement joins TRBV27 to TRBJ1-2; 11 positions match TRBD1. With V trimmed by 6 bases and J by 3 bases, 9 bases remained unmatched. The germline CDR1 and CDR2 sequences are MNHEY and SMNVEV (reference sequence). CDR3 length: 16 amino acids. CDR3 bases: TGTGCCAGCAGCCCCCTCCGGGACAGGGGGGACTATGGCTACACCTTC. It specifies CASSPLRDRGDYGYTF.

The rearrangement links TRBV14 to TRBJ2-1; no definite D call. The V end was cut by 3 bases, the J end by 7 bases, with 10 bases between. CDR3 length equals 13 residues. Germline V gives CDR1 SGHDN, CDR2 FVKESK. DNA of the CDR3: TGTGCCAGCAGCCAGGTGGGCAAGAATGAGCAGTTCTTC. This gives the protein CASSQVGKNEQFF.